The present T cell receptor (beta chain) was sequenced within a study of CD8 T cells in Susac syndrome. The RNA, roughly 0.45 to 1 ug, was put through reverse transcription using random hexamers. TCRdb analysed the immunoSEQ multiplex PCR reads with MiXCR anew, one entry per CDR3 protein. The sample has over 140,000 distinct CDR3 sequences; approximately 95% are singletons. J lost 3 bases, V lost 1 base, and 6 bases had no gene match. Germline assignment: CDR1 LGHNA and CDR2 YNFKEQ. The CDR3 is made up of 16 amino acids. The sequencing input was CD4+ T cells from PBMCs. The TCR sequence derives from a human donor with Susac syndrome. The V call is TRBV4-2, the J call TRBJ2-7; 10 bases agree with TRBD2. This CDR3 is CASSQGTSGGGYEQYF. CDR3 in DNA: TGTGCCAGCAGCCAAGGGACTAGCGGAGGGGGCTACGAGCAGTACTTC.